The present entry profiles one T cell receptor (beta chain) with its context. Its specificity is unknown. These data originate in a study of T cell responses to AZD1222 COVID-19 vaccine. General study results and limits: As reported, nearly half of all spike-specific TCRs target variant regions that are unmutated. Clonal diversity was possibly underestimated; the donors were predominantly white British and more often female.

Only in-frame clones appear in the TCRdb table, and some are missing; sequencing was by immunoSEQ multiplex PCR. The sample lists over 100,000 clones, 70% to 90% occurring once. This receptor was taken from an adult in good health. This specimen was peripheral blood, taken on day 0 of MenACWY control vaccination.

The CDR3 nucleotides read TGTGCCAGTAGTATGACTAGCGGGGCGCTCTACGAGCAGTACTTC. It encodes CASSMTSGALYEQYF. V is TRBV19 and J is TRBJ2-7, with TRBD2 matching 11 bases. The ends lost 3 bases at V and 3 bases at J; junction bases unmatched: 4. Germline CDR1 and CDR2: LNHDA and SQIVND (reference sequence). The CDR3 runs 15 residues.